A single sample gave rise to the 14 T cell receptor beta chains below, sequenced in a study of blood T cell repertoires in COVID-19. Assay: immunoSEQ multiplex PCR; the TCRdb copy retains only in-frame clones and omits some. The sample holds roughly 410,000 clones, around 87% seen once. The sample consisted of peripheral blood. Receptors originate from a woman aged 55-70 years with COVID-19, enrolled during active disease.

The chain carries TRBV28 and TRBJ1-2; D remains ambiguous. Germline values: CDR1 MDHEN, CDR2 SYDVKM. The CDR3 has 12 amino acids. The V end lost 6 bases, the J end lost 2 bases, and 7 bases lay between the germline ends. The CDR3 nucleotides read TGTGCCAGCAGAAACTCCAACTATGGCTACACCTTC. Translating gives CASRNSNYGYTF.

The sample holds a few counts of this clone. V gene TRBV5-6 combines with J gene TRBJ1-2, with D perhaps TRBD1 (5 bases). The length of the CDR3 is 13 residues. Germline loops: CDR1 SGHDT, CDR2 YYEEEE. Trimming shortened V by 0 bases and J by 8 bases, and 11 bases separated the two germline ends. The CDR3 spells CASSLDRSAGYTF. The CDR3 DNA sequence: TGTGCCAGCAGCTTGGACAGGTCTGCAGGCTACACCTTC.

V gene TRBV27 combines with J gene TRBJ2-2; 14 positions match TRBD2. The CDR3 sequence is 17 residues long. Germline V gives CDR1 MNHEY, CDR2 SMNVEV (reference sequence). Trimming cost V 2 bases and J 5 bases; bases outside gene matches: 4. As DNA, the CDR3 is TGTGCCAGCAGTTTAGGACTAGCGGGGGGCAGAACCGGGGAGCTGTTTTTT. Protein: CASSLGLAGGRTGELFF.

This chain links TRBV27 with TRBJ1-1; D is perhaps TRBD1 (5 bases). This CDR3 has 16 amino acids. Germline V gene data show CDR1 as MNHEY and CDR2 as SMNVEV (reference sequence). V was shortened by 4 bases and J by 5 bases, with 20 bases between the two germline ends. The CDR3 sequence: CASSSIKQALSTEAFF. The CDR3 bases are TGTGCCAGCAGTTCTATAAAACAGGCGTTGTCAACTGAAGCTTTCTTT.

The chain couples TRBV30 to TRBJ2-1; the match to TRBD2 covers 8 bases. Per the germline V gene, CDR1 is GTSNPN and CDR2 is SVGIG (reference sequence). The CDR3 runs to 17 residues. Trimming cost V 2 bases and J 0 bases; bases outside gene matches: 9. CDR3 sequence: CAWSQPTRGGSYNEQFF. In DNA form, the CDR3 reads TGTGCCTGGAGTCAGCCTACCCGGGGGGGCTCCTACAATGAGCAGTTCTTC.

V usage is TRBV18 and J usage is TRBJ2-3, with D perhaps TRBD2 (5 bases). This CDR3 has 17 amino acids. Trimming removed 1 base at V and 0 bases at J, with 14 bases between. Germline CDR1 reads KGHSH; CDR2 reads LQKENI. The CDR3 nucleotides are TGTGCCAGCTCACCACGGCGGGTCCGTTCTAGCACAGATACGCAGTATTTT. It specifies CASSPRRVRSSTDTQYF.

This chain joins TRBV5-1 and TRBJ2-7, with 9 bases lining up with TRBD1. The ends lost 7 bases at V and 5 bases at J; junction bases unmatched: 10. Germline CDR1 is SGHRS and CDR2 is YFSETQ. The CDR3 is made up of 14 amino acids. The CDR3 nucleotides read TGCGCCAGCCAACAGGGACAGGGTTTCGACGAGCAGTACTTC. This gives the protein CASQQGQGFDEQYF.

The table lists this clone with a count of one. CDR3 coding DNA: TGTGCCAGCTCACCCGGGACAGGGGGAGAAAAACTGTTTTTT. Translated, it gives CASSPGTGGEKLFF. V is TRBV18 and J is TRBJ1-4; 11 bases are shared with TRBD1. There are 14 residues in the CDR3. Germline V gene sequence: CDR1 KGHSH, CDR2 LQKENI. Trimming removed 3 bases from V and 8 bases from J; junction bases left unmatched: 2.

CDR3 region: CASSLHGGANTGELFF. DNA for the CDR3: TGTGCCAGCAGCTTACATGGCGGGGCAAACACCGGGGAGCTGTTTTTT. The chain recombines TRBV7-2 with TRBJ2-2, with a possible D match to TRBD2 (6 bases). V shed 2 bases and J shed 2 bases, with 12 bases lying between them. The CDR3 contains 16 residues. Germline CDR1 is SGHTA and CDR2 is FQGNSA.

The chain links TRBV19 to TRBJ2-1; tentatively, D is TRBD1 (5 bases). The germline CDR1 and CDR2 sequences are LNHDA and SQIVND (reference sequence). Deletions cut 5 bases from V and 8 bases from J, with 19 bases between. The CDR3 consists of 15 residues. The CDR3 nucleotides are TGTGCCAGTAGTGCCTCGGGCTTGGGGCTCGATGAGCAGTTCTTC. Its protein is CASSASGLGLDEQFF. The complete variable domain, with remaining parts taken from reference TRBV19 and TRBJ2-1, reads DGGITQSPKYLFRKEGQNVTLSCEQNLNHDAMYWYRQDPGQGLRLIYYSQIVNDFQKGDIAEGYSVSREKKESFPLTVTSAQKNPTAFYLCASSASGLGLDEQFFGPGTRLTVL.

The chain recombines TRBV5-6 with TRBJ2-7, with D tentatively TRBD2 (5 bases). The germline V gene encodes CDR1 SGHDT and CDR2 YYEEEE. The CDR3 covers 15 residues. The germline V and J ends were trimmed by 6 bases and 7 bases, with 23 bases remaining between them. The CDR3 reads CASILPDLMTGEQYF. In nucleotides, the CDR3 is TGTGCCAGCATATTGCCGGACCTCATGACGGGGGAGCAGTACTTC.

This rearrangement joins TRBV7-3 to TRBJ2-5; 7 bases agree with TRBD2. The CDR3 spans 15 residues. Trimming cost V 5 bases and J 5 bases; bases outside gene matches: 11. The germline CDR1 and CDR2 sequences are SGHTA and FQGTGA. The CDR3 sequence is CASSPLGGYVETQYF. The CDR3, as DNA: TGTGCCAGCAGCCCGCTGGGGGGGTATGTGGAGACCCAGTACTTC.

The rearrangement joins TRBV28 to TRBJ1-1; D not certain. Deletions cut 3 bases from V and 1 base from J, with 9 bases between. The germline CDR1 and CDR2 sequences are MDHEN and SYDVKM. There are 14 residues in the CDR3. CDR3 residues: CASSLRVGNTEAFF. The CDR3, as DNA: TGTGCCAGCAGTTTGAGGGTTGGGAACACTGAAGCTTTCTTT. The variable domain in full, with the rest retrieved from reference TRBV28 and TRBJ1-1, is DVKVTQSSRYLVKRTGEKVFLECVQDMDHENMFWYRQDPGLGLRLIYFSYDVKMKEKGDIPEGYSVSREKKERFSLILESASTNQTSMYLCASSLRVGNTEAFFGQGTRLTVV.

The V gene is TRBV7-9, the J gene TRBJ1-6; tentatively, D is TRBD1 (6 bases). The CDR3 is made up of 14 amino acids. Germline V gene data show CDR1 as SEHNR and CDR2 as FQNEAQ (reference sequence). Trimming took off 3 bases at V and 7 bases at J, with 10 bases between the two ends. The CDR3 protein is CASSFDRRNSPLHF. The CDR3 region has the DNA TGTGCCAGCAGCTTTGACAGGCGAAATTCACCCCTCCACTTT.